This TCR beta chain was captured by sequencing in a study of shared clonotypes between healthy human individuals. Study-wide findings and caveats: Compared with clonotypes that all four donors shared, non-shared clonotypes had lower generation probabilities.

TCRdb keeps only in-frame clones here, not all; method: immunoSEQ multiplex PCR. Of 800,000 to 950,000 clones in the sample, approximately 96% are singletons; the top ten hold roughly 0.23%. Concerning this clone: The antigen is unknown.

Terminally differentiated effector memory CD45RA+ cells were excluded by CCR7 positive selection of CD45RO-negative cells. V lost 1 base to trimming and J lost 12 bases; unmatched junction nucleotides: 12. CDR1 and CDR2 (germline): SGHNT, YENEEA. The CDR3 extends over 14 amino acids. The rearrangement uses TRBV11-3 and TRBJ2-7, with 7 nucleotides matching TRBD1. What was sequenced was naive CD8+ T cells sorted from blood. The sequence was obtained from a man aged 30 to 45 in good health. The CDR3 spells CASSLGQGVILWYF. CDR3 DNA sequence: TGTGCCAGCAGCTTAGGCCAGGGGGTGATCTTGTGGTACTTC.